This TCR beta chain was sequenced in a study of cytomegalovirus exposure and HLA in healthy donors. This clone was observed a single time. CDR3 length equals 18 residues. The V gene end was trimmed by 1 base and the J gene end by 6 bases; junction bases not matched to a gene: 12. Looked up from germline, CDR1 is SGHAT and CDR2 is FQNNGV. In the PCR, 60 Vbeta and 13 Jbeta primers were used. This table comes from immunoSEQ multiplex PCR, and its TCRdb copy is limited to in-frame clones, with some not included. The sample yields about 200,000 clones, around 75% seen once. The sequence came from a woman in her 30s in good health and CMV-seronegative. The J gene is TRBJ2-3, the V gene TRBV11-2; 11 bases match TRBD1. Input material: PBMCs. The CDR3 DNA sequence: TGTGCCAGCAGCTTAGTAGGCCCCGGACAGGGGGCGAAGGATACGCAGTATTTT. Encoded protein: CASSLVGPGQGAKDTQYF.